The rows below give T cell receptor beta chains drawn from one sample of a study of T cell changes during pregnancy in multiple sclerosis. Using immunoSEQ multiplex PCR, the repertoire was profiled, and TCRdb retains in-frame clones only, with some absent. The sample includes tens of thousands of clones, approximately 92% seen only once; the top ten take roughly 2%. This material consisted of peripheral blood, taken in the second trimester of pregnancy. The receptors were gathered from a female donor with multiple sclerosis, enrolled in a pregnancy study. Both conserved end residues are part of each CDR3. A D gene is named only where the DNA matches it firmly. Clone size is shown for a subset of rows, as once, few, many or a class of expanded clone.

. | TRBJ2-5 | TRBV27 | . | CASSFGGPEETQYF | TGTGCCAGCAGTTTTGGTGGGCCCGAGGAGACCCAGTACTTC
. | TRBJ2-2 | TRBV10-1 | . | CASSFLEPNTGELFF | TGCGCCAGCAGTTTCCTAGAGCCCAACACCGGGGAGCTGTTTTTT
. | TRBJ2-4 | TRBV2 | TRBD1 | CASSPDRSSVQYF | TGTGCCAGCAGTCCGGACAGGTCTTCGGTTCAGTACTTC
once | TRBJ2-5 | TRBV5-8 | . | CASSFGVIGAETQYF | TGTGCCAGCAGCTTCGGCGTGATTGGGGCAGAGACCCAGTACTTC
. | TRBJ2-5 | TRBV7-9 | TRBD1 | CASSTGTGVLETQYF | TGTGCCAGCAGCACTGGGACAGGGGTCTTAGAGACCCAGTACTTC
. | TRBJ1-1 | TRBV2 | . | CASKWGLPEAFF | TGTGCCAGCAAGTGGGGCCTCCCTGAAGCTTTCTTT
. | TRBJ1-1 | TRBV7-3 | . | CASSSGVITEAFF | TGTGCCAGCAGCTCAGGGGTGATCACTGAAGCTTTCTTT
. | TRBJ2-2 | TRBV6-5 | . | CASSYSRGGGELFF | TGTGCCAGCAGTTACTCGAGAGGGGGCGGGGAGCTGTTTTTT
. | TRBJ1-2 | TRBV4-3 | . | CASSHEARGGYTF | TGCGCCAGCAGCCATGAAGCCCGGGGTGGCTACACCTTC
. | TRBJ1-1 | TRBV6-6 | TRBD1 | CASDRGPIGFEAFF | TGTGCCAGCGACAGGGGCCCCATAGGGTTTGAAGCTTTCTTT
. | TRBJ2-5 | TRBV6-1 | TRBD2 | CASSEHSGSGETQYF | TGTGCCAGCAGTGAACATAGCGGGAGCGGTGAGACCCAGTACTTC
. | TRBJ1-1 | TRBV6-5 | . | CASADSNTEAFF | TGTGCCAGCGCTGACTCGAACACTGAAGCTTTCTTT
. | TRBJ2-3 | TRBV27 | . | CASSLPGDRSDTQYF | TGTGCCAGCAGTTTACCGGGAGACAGATCAGATACGCAGTATTTT
. | TRBJ2-3 | TRBV7-2 | TRBD2 | CASSSRGGPTDTQYF | TGTGCCAGCAGCTCACGGGGGGGCCCCACAGATACGCAGTATTTT
. | TRBJ2-7 | TRBV4-2 | TRBD2 | CASSLSGTRDHGEQYF | TGTGCCAGCAGCCTATCCGGGACTAGAGACCACGGGGAGCAGTACTTC
. | TRBJ2-3 | TRBV27 | TRBD2 | CASSARTSGRADTQYF | TGTGCCAGCAGCGCCAGGACTAGCGGGAGGGCAGATACGCAGTATTTT
. | TRBJ2-7 | TRBV27 | TRBD2 | CASRLAGTEAYEQYF | TGTGCCAGCAGGCTAGCGGGGACCGAAGCCTACGAGCAGTACTTC
. | TRBJ1-2 | TRBV6-1 | TRBD1 | CASSDRDRGGYTF | TGTGCCAGCAGTGACCGGGACAGGGGAGGCTACACCTTC
. | TRBJ2-1 | TRBV7-9 | . | CASSLLTGDLNEQFF | TGTGCCAGCAGCTTATTAACGGGAGACCTGAATGAGCAGTTCTTC
. | TRBJ2-7 | TRBV5-1 | TRBD1 | CASSTDRGSYEQYF | TGCGCCAGCAGCACCGACAGGGGATCCTACGAGCAGTACTTC
. | TRBJ2-5 | TRBV28 | TRBD1 | CASSLYTGGERETQYF | TGTGCCAGCAGTTTATATACAGGGGGTGAAAGAGAGACCCAGTACTTC
. | TRBJ1-2 | TRBV30 | . | CACRGDTRDYGYTF | TGTGCCTGCCGGGGGGACACGAGGGACTATGGCTACACCTTC
few | TRBJ1-4 | TRBV5-6 | . | CASSYSVEATNEKLFF | TGTGCCAGCAGCTATTCGGTTGAGGCAACTAATGAAAAACTGTTTTTT
. | TRBJ2-6 | TRBV4-2 | . | CASSQGEDNSGANVLTF | TGTGCCAGCAGCCAAGGAGAGGACAACTCTGGGGCCAACGTCCTGACTTTC
. | TRBJ2-2 | TRBV7-9 | . | CASSPRAGTNTGELFF | TGTGCCAGCAGCCCGAGGGCAGGAACTAACACCGGGGAGCTGTTTTTT
. | TRBJ2-1 | TRBV28 | . | CASEAGSRYNEQFF | TGTGCCAGCGAGGCCGGGAGTCGGTACAATGAGCAGTTCTTC
few | TRBJ1-2 | TRBV27 | . | CATRRELDYGYTF | TGTGCCACCAGGCGGGAGCTAGACTATGGCTACACCTTC
. | TRBJ1-3 | TRBV5-1 | . | CASSSGGISGNTIYF | TGCGCCAGCAGCTCGGGGGGCATCTCTGGAAACACCATATATTTT
. | TRBJ2-3 | TRBV15 | TRBD1 | CATSRAIPGQGSHF | TGTGCCACCAGCAGAGCAATTCCGGGACAGGGGTCCCACTTT
. | TRBJ1-5 | TRBV19 | . | CASISRGGRGNQPQHF | TGTGCCAGTATTTCTCGGGGAGGTAGAGGGAATCAGCCCCAGCATTTT
. | TRBJ2-7 | TRBV29-1 | TRBD2 | CSVTSGSYEQYF | TGCAGCGTCACTAGCGGGAGCTACGAGCAGTACTTC
once | TRBJ2-2 | TRBV7-3 | . | CASSSLGETGELFF | TGTGCCAGCAGCTCCCTCGGGGAGACCGGGGAGCTGTTTTTT
. | TRBJ1-2 | TRBV5-1 | TRBD1 | CASSLGRTGRSDGYTF | TGCGCCAGCAGCTTGGGACGGACAGGTCGTTCTGATGGCTACACCTTC
once | TRBJ2-3 | TRBV7-2 | . | CASSLVRTTETDTQYF | TGTGCCAGCAGCTTAGTTCGGACTACCGAAACAGATACGCAGTATTTT
once | TRBJ1-5 | TRBV18 | . | CASSPWDINSNQPQHF | TGTGCCAGCTCACCATGGGACATAAATAGCAATCAGCCCCAGCATTTT
. | TRBJ2-7 | TRBV7-2 | TRBD1 | CASSPGTGGLDEQYF | TGTGCCAGCAGCCCGGGGACAGGGGGTTTAGACGAGCAGTACTTC
. | TRBJ2-5 | TRBV4-2 | TRBD2 | CASSQRGLAGGHGGETQYF | TGTGCCAGCAGCCAGAGGGGACTAGCGGGAGGGCATGGAGGGGAGACCCAGTACTTC
once | TRBJ1-1 | TRBV28 | . | CASSLGQGAAFF | TGTGCCAGCAGTTTAGGGCAGGGTGCAGCTTTCTTT
. | TRBJ2-7 | TRBV4-3 | TRBD2 | CASSRTSGQSYEQYF | TGCGCCAGCAGTCGGACTAGCGGGCAATCCTACGAGCAGTACTTC
. | TRBJ1-2 | TRBV2 | . | CASSDLGRGWGGYTF | TGTGCCAGCAGTGACCTAGGCAGGGGATGGGGTGGCTACACCTTC
. | TRBJ2-1 | TRBV5-1 | . | CASSLGGSSYNEQFF | TGCGCCAGCAGCTTGGGCGGAAGCTCCTACAATGAGCAGTTCTTC
. | TRBJ2-2 | TRBV2 | . | CASSGFRVGNTGELFF | TGTGCCAGCAGTGGGTTCAGGGTGGGGAACACCGGGGAGCTGTTTTTT
. | TRBJ1-2 | TRBV2 | . | CASSVTGLNGGGYTF | TGTGCCAGCAGTGTAACCGGCCTCAACGGGGGGGGCTACACCTTC
. | TRBJ1-4 | TRBV6-5 | TRBD1 | CASRPPGQVNEKLFF | TGTGCCAGCAGGCCGCCGGGACAGGTGAATGAAAAACTGTTTTTT
. | TRBJ2-3 | TRBV19 | . | CASSGQTSLADTQYF | TGTGCCAGTAGTGGCCAGACTAGTTTGGCAGATACGCAGTATTTT
. | TRBJ2-5 | TRBV11-2 | TRBD2 | CASSFGLAAQETQYF | TGTGCCAGCAGCTTTGGTCTAGCGGCACAAGAGACCCAGTACTTC